This TCR beta chain originates from a study of vaccination and CD4 T cells after COVID-19. On the study more broadly: Post-COVID samples had a sampling time that fell a median around 100 days after diagnosis (range 35 to 161).

V lost 3 bases to trimming and J lost 5 bases, with 13 bases between them. The CDR3 loop spans 14 amino acids. Germline CDR1 MNHEY, CDR2 SMNVEV (reference sequence). The Oncomine TCR Beta short-read assay was what sequenced the DNA obtained from cultured CD4+ T cells. TCRdb recomputed calls from the PCR reads with MiXCR, one row per CDR3 protein. The table shows 10,000 to 15,000 distinct CDR3 sequences, with 50% to 65% occurring only once. Treatment of the sample: approximately 9-day PBMC culture with coronavirus spike peptide pools or control peptides (ViraFEST assay). This clonotype was observed a handful of times. Its antigen remains unidentified.

The sequence derives from a human donor who had recovered from COVID-19. This rearrangement joins TRBV27 to TRBJ2-5, with D possibly TRBD2 on 7 matching bases. Sequencing used CD4+ T cells from blood, cultured in vitro. DNA of the CDR3: TGTGCCAGCAGTTTGGGGGGGGCGGGCGAGACCCAGTACTTC. It codes for CASSLGGAGETQYF.